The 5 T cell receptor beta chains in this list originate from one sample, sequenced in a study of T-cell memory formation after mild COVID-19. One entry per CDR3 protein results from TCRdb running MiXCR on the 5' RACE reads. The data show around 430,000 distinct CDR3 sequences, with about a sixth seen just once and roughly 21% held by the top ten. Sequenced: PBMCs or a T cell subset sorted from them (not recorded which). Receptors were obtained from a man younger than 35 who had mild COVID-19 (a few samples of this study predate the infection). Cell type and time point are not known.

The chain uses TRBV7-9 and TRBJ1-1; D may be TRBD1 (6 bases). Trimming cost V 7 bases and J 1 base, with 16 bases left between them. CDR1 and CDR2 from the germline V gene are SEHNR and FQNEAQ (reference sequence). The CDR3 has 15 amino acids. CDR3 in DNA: TGTGCCAGCAACTCACTGGGGGGCGCGAACACTGAAGCTTTCTTT. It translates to CASNSLGGANTEAFF.

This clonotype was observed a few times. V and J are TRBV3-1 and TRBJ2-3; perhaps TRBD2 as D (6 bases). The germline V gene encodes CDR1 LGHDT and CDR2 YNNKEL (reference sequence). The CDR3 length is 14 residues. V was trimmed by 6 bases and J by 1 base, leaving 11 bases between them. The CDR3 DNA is TGTGCCAGCAGTCTAGCGTTCGGCACAGATACGCAGTATTTT. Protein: CASSLAFGTDTQYF.

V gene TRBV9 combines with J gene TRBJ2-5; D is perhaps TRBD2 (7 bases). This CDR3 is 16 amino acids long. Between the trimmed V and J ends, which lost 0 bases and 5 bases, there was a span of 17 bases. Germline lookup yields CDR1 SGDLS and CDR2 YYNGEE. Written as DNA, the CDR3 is TGTGCCAGCAGCGTAGCTGTTACGGGGGGCGGTGAGACCCAGTACTTC. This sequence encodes CASSVAVTGGGETQYF. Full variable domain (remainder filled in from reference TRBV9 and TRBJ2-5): DSGVTQTPKHLITATGQRVTLRCSPRSGDLSVYWYQQSLDQGLQFLIQYYNGEERAKGNILERFSAQQFPDLHSELNLSSLELGDSALYFCASSVAVTGGGETQYFGPGTRLLVL.

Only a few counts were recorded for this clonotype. CDR3 in DNA: TGTGCCAGCAGCCCAGGGGGACTCTTAGGCTACACCTTC. The encoded protein is CASSPGGLLGYTF. This chain links TRBV7-9 with TRBJ1-2; 7 bases align to TRBD1. The CDR3 covers 13 residues. With V trimmed by 5 bases and J by 8 bases, 8 bases remained unmatched. CDR1 is SEHNR, CDR2 FQNEAQ, per germline (reference sequence).

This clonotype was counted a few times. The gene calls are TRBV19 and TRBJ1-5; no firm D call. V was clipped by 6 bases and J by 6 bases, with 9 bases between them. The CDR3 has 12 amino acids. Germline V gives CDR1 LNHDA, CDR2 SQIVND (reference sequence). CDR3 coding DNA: TGTGCCAGTAGCGCTCTCAGTCAGCCCCAGCATTTT. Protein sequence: CASSALSQPQHF.